These 9 T cell receptor beta chains originate from one sample sequenced in a study of shared clonotypes between healthy human individuals. Clones were sequenced by immunoSEQ multiplex PCR, and TCRdb holds only the in-frame ones, with some missing. There are 660,000 or so clones in the sample; around 96% occur only once, and roughly 0.1% lies in the top ten. CD45RO negativity and positive selection for CCR7 defined naive CD8 cells, a population that excluded terminally differentiated effector memory CD45RA+ cells. The sequenced sample consisted of naive CD8+ T cells sorted from blood. These receptors came from a woman aged 30 to 39 in good health.

The chain carries TRBV28 and TRBJ2-7; the D is unclear. Trimming took 5 bases from V and 3 from J, leaving 11 bases between them. This CDR3 comprises 13 residues. The germline V gene encodes CDR1 MDHEN and CDR2 SYDVKM. CDR3 sequence: CASSLDPDYEQYF. CDR3 DNA: TGTGCCAGCAGTCTGGACCCGGACTACGAGCAGTACTTC.

This rearrangement joins TRBV28 to TRBJ2-7; TRBD1 might be the D (6 bases). Germline CDR1 reads MDHEN; CDR2 reads SYDVKM. The CDR3 loop spans 13 amino acids. V lost 8 bases and J lost 4, with 15 bases in between. CDR3 amino acids: CASALPGQYEQYF. CDR3 coding DNA: TGTGCCAGCGCCCTCCCGGGACAATACGAGCAGTACTTC.

The chain uses TRBV28 and TRBJ2-7, with 7 bases matching TRBD1. The CDR3 is made up of 14 amino acids. Per the germline V gene, CDR1 is MDHEN and CDR2 is SYDVKM. V dropped 2 bases and J dropped 6; count of bases not matched to a gene: 7. The CDR3 DNA is TGTGCCAGCAGTTTACAGGGGGAGACGGGCGAGCAGTACTTC. It codes for CASSLQGETGEQYF.

The gene calls are TRBV7-9 and TRBJ2-7; 8 bases are shared with TRBD1. The J segment lost 3 bases and the V segment lost 4 bases, leaving 5 bases of the junction unmatched. The CDR3 covers 14 residues. CDR1 is SEHNR and CDR2 is FQNEAQ in the germline V gene (reference sequence). The CDR3 reads CASSSDRDLYEQYF. Here the CDR3 DNA reads TGTGCCAGCAGCTCGGACAGGGATCTCTACGAGCAGTACTTC.

The chain is built from TRBV10-1 and TRBJ2-7; either TRBD1 or TRBD2 may fit D (5 bases each). The CDR3 loop spans 13 amino acids. The germline CDR1 and CDR2 sequences are WNHNN and SYGVQD (reference sequence). The ends were cut back, 5 bases at V and 3 bases at J, with 11 bases in the middle. CDR3 protein: CASSPGRYYEQYF. The CDR3 DNA follows: TGCGCCAGCAGTCCGGGACGGTACTACGAGCAGTACTTC.

The chain combines TRBV4-1 with TRBJ2-1; 9 nucleotides agree with TRBD1. Germline-derived CDR1 and CDR2 are MGHRA and YSYEKL. The CDR3 runs to 17 residues. The J segment lost 8 bases and the V segment lost 4 bases, leaving 15 bases of the junction unmatched. CDR3 DNA sequence: TGCGCCAGCAGCCTATTGACAGGGGGGAGGCTTATTGATGAGCAGTTCTTC. This encodes CASSLLTGGRLIDEQFF.

The genes are TRBV2 and TRBJ1-2; no clear D gene. The V gene's germline CDR1 is SNHLY and CDR2 FYNNEI. The CDR3 has 16 amino acids. The V gene lost 2 bases and the J gene lost 3 bases, with 16 bases spanning the gap. The CDR3 loop reads CASSEPGLSAYYGYTF. In DNA form, the CDR3 reads TGTGCCAGCAGTGAACCGGGATTATCGGCCTACTATGGCTACACCTTC.

In regard to this clone: Distinct nucleotide sequences in the sample also encode this CDR3. The CDR3 DNA is TGTGCCAGCAGTTCAGGGACAGGGGGAAACAATGAGCAGTTCTTC. Residues: CASSSGTGGNNEQFF. The V gene is TRBV27, the J gene TRBJ2-1; 11 bases match TRBD1. The trim removed 4 bases at V and 5 bases at J, leaving 4 bases unmatched. Looked up from germline, CDR1 is MNHEY and CDR2 is SMNVEV (reference sequence). The CDR3 runs to 15 residues.

The CDR3 region is CASSEGNGVAGVDEQYF. As DNA, the CDR3 is TGTGCCAGCAGTGAAGGTAATGGTGTAGCAGGGGTGGACGAGCAGTACTTC. The gene calls are TRBV2 and TRBJ2-7; TRBD1 is a possible D gene (6 bases). Deletions cut 1 base from V and 5 bases from J, with 21 bases between. Per germline, CDR1 SNHLY and CDR2 FYNNEI. The CDR3 runs to 17 residues.